This T cell receptor beta chain was retrieved from a study of response to subunit inactivated influenza vaccine. The study, taken as a whole, reports: Authors suggested that a seasonal influenza vaccination recruits few new T cells each time.

TCRdb itself ran the RT-PCR reads through MiXCR, one entry per CDR3 protein. The sample records 450,000 to 600,000 distinct CDR3 sequences, 6% to 9% being singletons. The CDR3 loop spans 14 amino acids. V lost 4 bases to trimming and J lost 3 bases; unmatched junction nucleotides: 1. Looked up from germline, CDR1 is SEHNR and CDR2 is FQNEAQ (reference sequence). This clonotype was detected many times. The antigen is undetermined. The genes are TRBV7-9 and TRBJ2-2; 8 positions agree with TRBD1. This receptor was identified in a man aged 50 to 75 who received an inactivated influenza vaccine. The source material was PBMCs from blood, sampled 23 months after vaccination. CDR3 DNA sequence: TGTGCCAGCAGCTCACAGGGGGACACCGGGGAGCTGTTTTTT. As protein: CASSSQGDTGELFF.